These 25 T cell receptor beta chains share one sample of origin, sequenced in a study of T cell repertoires in aging, cancer and after chemotherapy. Rearranged V-D-J TRB sequences were amplified with a mixed TRB-A/B primer pool. Using its own MiXCR run on the multiplex PCR reads, TCRdb lists one record per CDR3 protein. Of under 9,000 distinct CDR3 sequences detected, 20% to 25% appear once; the ten largest clones hold less than 3%. The template was genomic DNA from peripheral blood, not RNA. The specimen was blood. The origin of the receptors is a human donor with a blood cancer.

This clonotype came up a few times. The rearrangement links TRBV11-2 to TRBJ2-3; no clear D. This CDR3 comprises 21 residues. V was clipped by 4 bases and J by 0 bases, with 29 bases between them. From germline, CDR1 is SGHAT and CDR2 FQNNGV. The CDR3 is CASSSPLSPYSPKTSTDTQYF. CDR3 coding DNA: TGTGCCAGCAGCTCCCCCCTCTCCCCCTACTCCCCAAAAACTAGCACAGATACGCAGTATTTT.

As regards this clonotype: A much more abundant neighbour one base away suggests this may be a read error. The rearrangement joins TRBV6-6 to TRBJ2-1; D might be TRBD1 or TRBD2, each matching 5 bases. The CDR3 runs to 16 residues. V was cut by 5 bases and J by 6 bases, with 20 bases left in between. Germline CDR1 is MNHNY and CDR2 is SVGAGI (reference sequence). The CDR3 sequence: CASSVGHPSGGNEQFF. In DNA, the CDR3 is TGTGCCAGCAGTGTTGGACACCCATCCGGAGGCAATGAGCAGTTCTTC.

The V gene is TRBV20-1, the J gene TRBJ2-5; 9 bases are shared with TRBD2. CDR1 is DFQATT, CDR2 SNEGSKA, per germline (reference sequence). J was trimmed by 4 bases and V by 0 bases; bases with no gene match: 12. This CDR3 has 17 amino acids. CDR3 region: CSAREGWRGGLGETQYF. The CDR3 DNA is TGCAGTGCTAGAGAGGGTTGGCGGGGGGGCCTCGGAGAGACCCAGTACTTC.

This clonotype has just a few counts. Written as DNA, the CDR3 is TGTGCCAGCAGTTTGCGCCAAATGGGCAATTATTACACCTTC. It encodes CASSLRQMGNYYTF. The chain combines TRBV6-5 with TRBJ1-2, with unresolved D. V lost 4 bases to trimming and J lost 11 bases, with 20 bases between them. Germline V gene data show CDR1 as MNHEY and CDR2 as SVGAGI. CDR3 size: 14 residues.

The rearrangement joins TRBV28 to TRBJ2-5, with D possibly called TRBD1 or TRBD2 (5 bases each). CDR3 length: 13 residues. CDR1 and CDR2 (germline): MDHEN, SYDVKM. Between the trimmed V and J ends, which lost 6 bases and 5 bases, there was a span of 13 bases. The CDR3 sequence: CASSPTGRETQYF. CDR3 bases: TGTGCCAGCAGCCCTACGGGACGGGAGACCCAGTACTTC.

This clonotype is medium-sized. The chain uses TRBV30 and TRBJ2-5, with a tentative D call TRBD2 (6 bases). This CDR3 has 19 amino acids. Germline V gives CDR1 GTSNPN, CDR2 SVGIG (reference sequence). V was trimmed by 0 bases and J by 5 bases, leaving 28 bases between them. CDR3 DNA: TGTGCCTGGAGTGTGCTCTCGGGGCGAGGGACTGGCGGTGGGGAGACCCAGTACTTC. This gives the protein CAWSVLSGRGTGGGETQYF.

This clonotype is medium-sized by share. This chain's CDR3 is CASSLWGWTGAYGQETQYF. As DNA, the CDR3 is TGTGCCAGTAGCCTCTGGGGATGGACGGGGGCGTATGGCCAAGAGACCCAGTACTTC. The chain uses TRBV19 and TRBJ2-5, with D perhaps given as TRBD1 or TRBD2 (6 bases each). The CDR3 sequence is 19 residues long. The V end was cut by 6 bases, the J end by 1 base, with 27 bases between. Germline V CDR1 and CDR2: LNHDA, SQIVND (reference sequence).

This clonotype came up once. The chain recombines TRBV29-1 with TRBJ2-2; weak D call: TRBD2 (6 bases). With 1 base removed from V and 1 base from J, the gap between germline ends came to 10 bases. CDR1 and CDR2 from the germline V gene are SQVTM and ANQGSEA. This CDR3 spans 15 amino acids. CDR3 region: CSVEVEGMNTGELFF. The CDR3, as DNA: TGCAGCGTTGAAGTGGAGGGCATGAACACCGGGGAGCTGTTTTTT.

On this clonotype itself: A much larger clone is a single base away; this may be a read error. The rearrangement joins TRBV5-6 to TRBJ2-7; the D call may be TRBD1 or TRBD2 (6 bases each). Germline V gene lookup returns CDR1 SGHDT and CDR2 YYEEEE. CDR3 length: 15 residues. V lost 4 bases and J 5 bases, leaving 19 bases between the germline ends. This chain's CDR3 is CASSAKGGGNNEQYF. The CDR3, as DNA: TGTGCCAGCAGCGCGAAGGGGGGCGGGAACAACGAGCAGTACTTC.

This rearrangement joins TRBV5-1 to TRBJ2-1, with 9 bases matching TRBD1. Germline V gives CDR1 SGHRS, CDR2 YFSETQ. The CDR3 consists of 15 residues. J gave up 8 bases and V 1 base, and 7 bases lay outside the gene matches. The CDR3: CASSLTGGVGDEQFF. The CDR3 DNA reads as TGCGCCAGCAGCTTGACAGGGGGCGTCGGAGATGAGCAGTTCTTC. Full variable domain (missing parts from reference TRBV5-1 and TRBJ2-1): KAGVTQTPRYLIKTRGQQVTLSCSPISGHRSVSWYQQTPGQGLQFLFEYFSETQRNKGNFPGRFSGRQFSNSRSEMNVSTLELGDSALYLCASSLTGGVGDEQFFGPGTRLTVL.

By its share, this clonotype is medium-sized (0.01 to 0.1%). The rearrangement joins TRBV30 to TRBJ1-4; D perhaps matches TRBD1 (5 bases). This CDR3 comprises 14 residues. Trimming took 1 base from V and 6 from J, leaving 12 bases between them. Germline CDR1 GTSNPN, CDR2 SVGIG (reference sequence). CDR3 region: CAWSAGTVHEKLFF. The CDR3 DNA is TGTGCCTGGAGTGCCGGGACCGTTCATGAAAAACTGTTTTTT. Full variable domain (outside the CDR3, taken from reference TRBV30 and TRBJ1-4): SQTIHQWPATLVQPVGSPLSLECTVEGTSNPNLYWYRQAAGRGLQLLFYSVGIGQISSEVPQNLSASRPQDRQFILSSKKLLLSDSGFYLCAWSAGTVHEKLFFGSGTQLSVL.

This clonotype is medium-sized. V is TRBV27 and J is TRBJ2-7; a weak D match, TRBD2 (6 bases). V was trimmed by 3 bases and J by 6 bases, leaving 18 bases between them. The CDR3 is made up of 15 amino acids. CDR1 and CDR2 (germline): MNHEY, SMNVEV (reference sequence). In DNA form, the CDR3 reads TGTGCCAGCAGTTTTACTATGTCAGCGGGCTCCGAGCAGTACTTC. This codes for CASSFTMSAGSEQYF.

This clonotype is medium-sized (0.01 to 0.1%) in the sample. In nucleotides, the CDR3 is TGTGCCTGGAGTCGAGGGAGGGACAATCAGCCCCAGCATTTT. The encoded protein is CAWSRGRDNQPQHF. The gene calls are TRBV30 and TRBJ1-5; no reliable D call. Per germline, CDR1 GTSNPN and CDR2 SVGIG (reference sequence). V gave up 2 bases and J gave up 3 bases, with 11 bases separating them. This CDR3 has 14 amino acids.

The chain recombines TRBV20-1 with TRBJ2-1, with 10 bases lining up with TRBD2. The junction had 10 bases not matched to a gene; V was cut back by 3 bases and J by 5 bases. The CDR3 is 16 amino acids. CDR1 and CDR2 from the germline V gene are DFQATT and SNEGSKA (reference sequence). The CDR3 region is CSARMPGLALDNEQFF. The DNA of the CDR3 is TGCAGTGCTAGGATGCCGGGACTAGCGCTGGACAATGAGCAGTTCTTC.

There are a few counts of this clonotype. The chain couples TRBV12-3 or TRBV12-4 to TRBJ2-3; TRBD2 aligns across 8 bases. J gave up 5 bases and V 7 bases, and 14 bases lay outside the gene matches. The CDR3 length is 16 residues. DNA of the CDR3: TGTGCCAGCAATGGAGGAAATAGCGGGGAGAGAGATACGCAGTATTTT. Its translation is CASNGGNSGERDTQYF.

This clonotype was seen ten or more times. The V call is TRBV24-1, the J call TRBJ2-1; no clear D gene. With 3 bases removed from V and 9 bases from J, the gap between germline ends came to 11 bases. The CDR3 is 13 amino acids. Germline values: CDR1 KGHDR, CDR2 SFDVKD. CDR3 amino acids: CATSDPTTAEQFF. As DNA, the CDR3 is TGTGCCACCAGTGATCCGACAACGGCTGAGCAGTTCTTC.

The rearrangement links TRBV27 to TRBJ2-1; TRBD1 agrees at 10 bases. The trim removed 4 bases at V and 8 bases at J, leaving 5 bases unmatched. The germline V gene has CDR1 MNHEY and CDR2 SMNVEV (reference sequence). The CDR3 is made up of 14 amino acids. The CDR3 sequence is CASSSTGGFDEQFF. In DNA, the CDR3 is TGTGCCAGCAGTTCGACAGGGGGCTTCGATGAGCAGTTCTTC.

By share of the sample, this clonotype is medium-sized. The V call is TRBV6-2 or TRBV6-3, the J call TRBJ1-2; D is ambiguous. The CDR3 is 16 amino acids. The ends were cut back, 7 bases at V and 2 bases at J, with 20 bases in the middle. Germline V CDR1 and CDR2: MNHEY, SVGEGT. This CDR3 is CASTPPGVLGNYGYTF. As DNA, the CDR3 is TGTGCCAGCACCCCACCTGGGGTGTTGGGGAACTATGGCTACACCTTC.

As to this clonotype: The final CDR3 position lacks the conserved phenylalanine or tryptophan, pointing to a likely read error. The V and J genes are TRBV14 and TRBJ1-2; D remains unclear. The V end was cut by 1 base, the J end by 3 bases, with 9 bases between. CDR1 is SGHDN and CDR2 is FVKESK in the germline V gene. This CDR3 is built from 14 residues. In DNA, the CDR3 is TGTGCCAGCAGCCAAGTGGAGGGTTACTATGGCTACACCTTA. This translates into CASSQVEGYYGYTL.

This clonotype occurred many times. The gene calls are TRBV6-2 or TRBV6-3 and TRBJ1-1; D remains unclear. The V end lost 7 bases, the J end lost 1 base, and 16 bases lay between the germline ends. Per germline, CDR1 MNHEY and CDR2 SVGEGT. CDR3 length equals 15 residues. CDR3 amino acids: CASKIRGIWNTEAFF. CDR3 DNA: TGTGCCAGCAAGATACGGGGTATTTGGAACACTGAAGCTTTCTTT.

Notes on this clonotype: A clone one base away is much larger, so this may be a read error. The chain joins TRBV30 to TRBJ2-2, with D unresolved. The V and J ends lost 3 bases and 6 bases respectively, with 8 bases between them. The CDR3 is 12 amino acids. CDR1 is GTSNPN, CDR2 SVGIG, per germline (reference sequence). CDR3 in DNA: TGTGCCTGGAGCGGCACGGCCGGGGAGCTGTTTTTT. Protein sequence: CAWSGTAGELFF.

This clonotype was counted a few times. The rearrangement joins TRBV6-1 to TRBJ1-2; D is undetermined. Germline V gives CDR1 MNHNS, CDR2 SASEGT. The germline V and J ends were trimmed by 2 bases and 6 bases, with 7 bases remaining between them. CDR3 length equals 12 residues. The CDR3 region has the DNA TGTGCCAGCAGTGAACTTAATAATGGCTACACCTTC. It specifies CASSELNNGYTF.

This clonotype is labeled medium-sized (0.01 to 0.1%). This rearrangement joins TRBV19 to TRBJ1-6; D not certain. The CDR3 spans 16 residues. Germline V lookup: CDR1 LNHDA, CDR2 SQIVND (reference sequence). Trimming pared 4 bases from V and 4 bases from J, leaving 14 bases between. The DNA for the CDR3 is TGTGCCAGTAGTACCGACCCCGGAGGTTATAATTCACCCCTCCACTTT. It is translated as CASSTDPGGYNSPLHF. Filled out from reference TRBV19 and TRBJ1-6, the complete variable domain reads DGGITQSPKYLFRKEGQNVTLSCEQNLNHDAMYWYRQDPGQGLRLIYYSQIVNDFQKGDIAEGYSVSREKKESFPLTVTSAQKNPTAFYLCASSTDPGGYNSPLHFGNGTRLTVT.

This clonotype is medium-sized by share. The chain links TRBV6-1 to TRBJ2-1, with a weak D call TRBD2 (5 bases). Germline V gene lookup returns CDR1 MNHNS and CDR2 SASEGT. This CDR3 is 17 amino acids long. The V gene lost 7 bases and the J gene lost 7 bases, with 26 bases spanning the gap. The CDR3 spells CASKSRHEAVVENEQFF. In nucleotides, the CDR3 is TGTGCCAGCAAGTCTCGACACGAAGCGGTCGTTGAGAATGAGCAGTTCTTC.

The CDR3 nucleotides read TGCAGTGCTGCCCAGGTGGGTGCACCCCTCCACTTT. It translates to CSAAQVGAPLHF. The J gene is TRBJ1-6, the V gene TRBV20-1, with D unresolved. Looked up from germline, CDR1 is DFQATT and CDR2 is SNEGSKA (reference sequence). With 5 bases removed from V and 11 bases from J, the gap between germline ends came to 13 bases. This CDR3 region has 12 residues.